This entry lists 5 T cell receptor beta chains sequenced from one sample in a study of T-cell memory formation after mild COVID-19. TCRdb passed the 5' RACE reads through MiXCR, listing each CDR3 protein once. Of over 350,000 distinct CDR3 sequences listed, approximately 15% are singletons. The material sequenced was PBMCs or a T cell subset sorted from them (not recorded which). The receptor set was obtained from a man between 18 and 35 years old who had mild COVID-19 (a few samples of this study predate the infection). Cell type and time point are not known.

There are a few counts of this clonotype. The chain carries TRBV27 and TRBJ1-1; no firm D call. The length of the CDR3 is 14 residues. V lost 1 base and J 1 base, leaving 7 bases between the germline ends. Germline loops: CDR1 MNHEY, CDR2 SMNVEV (reference sequence). The CDR3 DNA reads TGTGCCAGCAGTTTATTATCGGGGAACACTGAAGCTTTCTTT. This gives the protein CASSLLSGNTEAFF.

The gene calls are TRBV9 and TRBJ2-1, with D perhaps matching TRBD1 or TRBD2 (6 bases each). The CDR3 loop spans 16 amino acids. V was pared by 0 bases and J by 0 bases, with 10 bases between. Looked up from germline, CDR1 is SGDLS and CDR2 is YYNGEE. The CDR3 DNA reads as TGTGCCAGCAGCGTAGTGACGGGGGCCTCCTACAATGAGCAGTTCTTC. Amino acids: CASSVVTGASYNEQFF.

The sample holds many counts of this clonotype. This chain uses TRBV28 with TRBJ2-7; a weak D match, TRBD1 (7 bases). The CDR3 covers 13 residues. Trimming removed 3 bases from V and 5 bases from J, with 11 bases in between. Germline V gives CDR1 MDHEN, CDR2 SYDVKM. CDR3 residues: CASSFQGGNEQYV. The CDR3 DNA reads as TGTGCCAGCAGTTTCCAGGGGGGTAACGAGCAGTACGTC.

The chain joins TRBV7-2 to TRBJ1-2; 7 bases are a match to TRBD1. Germline V gene data show CDR1 as SGHTA and CDR2 as FQGNSA. This CDR3 spans 12 amino acids. With V trimmed by 7 bases and J by 6 bases, 5 bases remained unmatched. The CDR3 spells CASTLRGDGYTF. CDR3 coding DNA: TGTGCCAGCACACTCAGGGGGGATGGCTACACCTTC.

Only a few counts were recorded for this clonotype. Here the CDR3 DNA reads TGTGCCAGCAGCGGGCAGGGGGCCTCCTACAATGAGCAGTTCTTC. Amino acids: CASSGQGASYNEQFF. This chain links TRBV5-8 with TRBJ2-1; 8 nucleotides agree with TRBD1. J was trimmed by 0 bases and V by 4 bases; bases with no gene match: 3. The CDR3 loop spans 15 amino acids. Germline V gives CDR1 SGHTS, CDR2 YDEGEE.